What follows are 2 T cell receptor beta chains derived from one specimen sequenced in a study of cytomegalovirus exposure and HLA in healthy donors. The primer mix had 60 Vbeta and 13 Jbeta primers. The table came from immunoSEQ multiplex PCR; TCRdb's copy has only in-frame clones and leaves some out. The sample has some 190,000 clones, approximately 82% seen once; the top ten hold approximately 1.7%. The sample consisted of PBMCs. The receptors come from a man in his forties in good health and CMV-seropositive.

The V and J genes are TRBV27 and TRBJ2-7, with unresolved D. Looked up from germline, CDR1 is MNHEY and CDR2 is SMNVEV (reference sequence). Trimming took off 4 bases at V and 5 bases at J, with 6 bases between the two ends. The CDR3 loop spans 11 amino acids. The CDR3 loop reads CASSSSHEQYF. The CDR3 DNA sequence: TGTGCCAGCAGTTCTTCCCACGAGCAGTACTTC.

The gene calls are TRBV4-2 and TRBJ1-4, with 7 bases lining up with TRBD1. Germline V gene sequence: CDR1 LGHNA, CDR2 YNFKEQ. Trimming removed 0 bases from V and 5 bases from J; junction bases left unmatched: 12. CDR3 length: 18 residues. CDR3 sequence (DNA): TGTGCCAGCAGCCAAGATAAGTCCAGGTCAGGGGGGAATGAAAAACTGTTTTTT. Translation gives CASSQDKSRSGGNEKLFF.